Below, 30 T cell receptor beta chains from the same sample are listed, as sequenced in a study of blood T cell repertoires in COVID-19. TCRdb's table, derived via immunoSEQ multiplex PCR, lists solely in-frame clones and lacks some. Of fewer than 250,000 clones listed, roughly 80% are singletons. The sample consisted of peripheral blood. These receptors were obtained from a woman aged 70-85 years with acute or convalescent COVID-19.

V gene TRBV21-1 combines with J gene TRBJ2-6; whether TRBD1, the table's D call, matches the DNA was not checked. TRBV21-1 is a recognized pseudogene. The length of the CDR3 is 14 residues. The DNA for the CDR3 is TGTGCCAGCAGCTTCAGGGCTGGGGCCAACGTCCTGACTTTC. This encodes CASSFRAGANVLTF.

The chain joins TRBV27 to TRBJ1-2; D remains ambiguous. The CDR3 is 15 residues long. The ends were cut back, 2 bases at V and 3 bases at J, with 13 bases in the middle. Germline V gene data show CDR1 as MNHEY and CDR2 as SMNVEV (reference sequence). The CDR3 DNA is TGTGCCAGCAGTTTAGAGGGCCGCAACTACTATGGCTACACCTTC. This sequence encodes CASSLEGRNYYGYTF.

J is TRBJ1-1 and V is TRBV6-5, with unresolved D. V was shortened by 7 bases and J by 1 base, with 10 bases between the two germline ends. Germline V gene lookup returns CDR1 MNHEY and CDR2 SVGAGI. The CDR3 length is 13 residues. The CDR3 spells CASTVHRNTEAFF. For the CDR3, the DNA is TGTGCCAGCACCGTACACCGGAACACTGAAGCTTTCTTT.

This rearrangement joins TRBV11-2 to TRBJ1-6; TRBD1 matches at 7 bases. The CDR3 is made up of 16 amino acids. Germline V gives CDR1 SGHAT, CDR2 FQNNGV. J lost 7 bases, V lost 6 bases, and 12 bases had no gene match. This CDR3 is CASRRDRAEGNSPLHF. CDR3 coding DNA: TGTGCCAGCAGGCGAGACAGGGCTGAGGGGAATTCACCCCTCCACTTT.

This chain joins TRBV19 and TRBJ2-7, with D uncertain. The germline V gene has CDR1 LNHDA and CDR2 SQIVND (reference sequence). This CDR3 is built from 13 residues. The ends were cut back, 4 bases at V and 2 bases at J, with 9 bases in the middle. The CDR3 bases are TGTGCCAGTAGTACCTTCTCCCCCTACGAGCAGTACTTC. Translated: CASSTFSPYEQYF.

This clone has more than one count but fewer than ten. The chain is built from TRBV28 and TRBJ1-5; TRBD1 might be the D (5 bases). Trimming shortened V by 6 bases and J by 1 base, and 13 bases separated the two germline ends. Germline-derived CDR1 and CDR2 are MDHEN and SYDVKM. The CDR3 consists of 15 residues. The CDR3 nucleotides read TGTGCCAGCAGCCCCTTGGCAGGGAGCAATCAGCCCCAGCATTTT. Protein: CASSPLAGSNQPQHF.

This chain connects TRBV7-9 to TRBJ1-1; 8 bases map to TRBD1. The CDR3 is made up of 15 amino acids. The V segment lost 4 bases and the J segment 4 bases; nucleotides outside the gene matches: 8. Germline CDR1 and CDR2: SEHNR and FQNEAQ (reference sequence). The CDR3 region has the DNA TGTGCCAGCAGCTCGCCTAACACAGGGGGCACTGAAGCTTTCTTT. The encoded protein is CASSSPNTGGTEAFF.

CDR3 in amino acids: CASSYLTAGTEAFF. The CDR3 bases are TGTGCCAGCAGTTACTTGACAGCCGGGACTGAAGCTTTCTTT. This rearrangement joins TRBV6-2 or TRBV6-3 to TRBJ1-1; possible D gene TRBD1, 5 bases. The CDR3 is made up of 14 amino acids. Germline CDR1 reads MNHEY; CDR2 reads SVGEGT. Trimming pared 1 base from V and 5 bases from J, leaving 11 bases between.

The V gene is TRBV3-1 (or the pseudogene TRBV3-2), the J gene TRBJ1-5; no clear D. The CDR3 sequence is 14 residues long. Looked up from germline, CDR1 is LGHDT and CDR2 is YNNKEL (reference sequence). V was clipped by 3 bases and J by 0 bases, with 6 bases between them. Here the CDR3 DNA reads TGTGCCAGCAGCCAGGACTTTAGCAATCAGCCCCAGCATTTT. Its translation is CASSQDFSNQPQHF.

The chain combines TRBV9 with TRBJ2-2; TRBD1 might be the D (6 bases). The CDR3 has 17 residues. CDR1 and CDR2 from the germline V gene are SGDLS and YYNGEE. With 1 base removed from V and 2 bases from J, the gap between germline ends came to 15 bases. The CDR3 protein is CASSVLPGTPNTGELFF. As DNA, the CDR3 is TGTGCCAGCAGCGTACTCCCCGGGACACCAAACACCGGGGAGCTGTTTTTT.

The gene calls are TRBV6-2 or TRBV6-3 and TRBJ2-1, with 7 bases that match TRBD1. V shed 4 bases and J 4 bases; nucleotides not matched to a gene: 10. CDR1 is MNHEY, CDR2 SVGEGT, per germline. There are 16 residues in the CDR3. CDR3 protein: CASSSDRETTYNEQFF. CDR3 DNA: TGTGCCAGCAGTTCAGACAGGGAAACAACTTACAATGAGCAGTTCTTC.

This chain connects TRBV9 to TRBJ2-7; tentative D call: TRBD1 (6 bases). The CDR3 runs 14 residues. V was pared by 0 bases and J by 0 bases, with 7 bases between. Germline CDR1 and CDR2: SGDLS and YYNGEE. CDR3 residues: CASSVGTASYEQYF. Here the CDR3 DNA reads TGTGCCAGCAGCGTAGGGACAGCCTCCTACGAGCAGTACTTC.

The chain uses TRBV6-2 or TRBV6-3 and TRBJ1-1, with a possible D match to TRBD1 (5 bases). V gave up 4 bases and J gave up 7 bases, with 16 bases separating them. This CDR3 comprises 14 residues. CDR1 is MNHEY and CDR2 is SVGEGT in the germline V gene. The CDR3 sequence: CASSLRQAQGEAFF. CDR3 sequence (DNA): TGTGCCAGCAGTTTGAGGCAGGCCCAGGGTGAAGCTTTCTTT.

This clone was counted a few times. The chain links TRBV7-2 to TRBJ1-6, with D maybe TRBD1 (6 bases). This CDR3 region has 15 residues. The V gene's germline CDR1 is SGHTA and CDR2 FQGNSA. The ends were cut back, 1 base at V and 9 bases at J, with 13 bases in the middle. The CDR3 sequence: CASSLGTGTASPLHF. The CDR3 DNA is TGTGCCAGCAGCTTAGGAACAGGGACCGCTTCACCCCTCCACTTT.

This clone occurred a few times. The rearrangement links TRBV18 to TRBJ2-1; 7 bases are a match to TRBD2. Losses at the gene ends were 3 bases for V and 1 base for J; bases not matched to a gene: 9. The V gene's germline CDR1 is KGHSH and CDR2 LQKENI. The CDR3 totals 17 residues. CDR3 loop: CASSPIVGGSSYNEQFF. The CDR3 region has the DNA TGTGCCAGCTCACCCATCGTCGGGGGGTCTTCCTACAATGAGCAGTTCTTC.

The V call is TRBV7-8, the J call TRBJ1-1, with 8 bases identical to TRBD1. CDR3 length: 13 amino acids. Trimming cost V 3 bases and J 11 bases; bases outside gene matches: 8. Germline CDR1 SGHVS, CDR2 FQNEAQ. In DNA, the CDR3 is TGTGCCAGCAGCTTTGGACAGGGTTTTGTTGCTTTCTTT. It is translated as CASSFGQGFVAFF.

The chain joins TRBV30 to TRBJ2-1; 11 bases match TRBD1. The trim removed 5 bases at V and 3 bases at J, leaving 0 bases unmatched. This CDR3 has 13 amino acids. Looked up from germline, CDR1 is GTSNPN and CDR2 is SVGIG (reference sequence). The CDR3 nucleotides read TGTGCCTGGGGGACAGGGGGCTACAATGAGCAGTTCTTC. Encoded protein: CAWGTGGYNEQFF.

The chain joins TRBV7-2 to TRBJ1-5; D not certain. Trimming took 3 bases from V and 0 from J, leaving 12 bases between them. The CDR3 has 16 amino acids. Germline V gives CDR1 SGHTA, CDR2 FQGNSA. DNA of the CDR3: TGTGCCAGCAGCTTTGTTCGCGCGGCTAGCAATCAGCCCCAGCATTTT. Its protein product is CASSFVRAASNQPQHF. Full variable domain (missing parts from reference TRBV7-2 and TRBJ1-5): GAGVSQSPSNKVTEKGKDVELRCDPISGHTALYWYRQSLGQGLEFLIYFQGNSAPDKSGLPSDRFSAERTGGSVSTLTIQRTQQEDSAVYLCASSFVRAASNQPQHFGDGTRLSIL.

The rearrangement uses TRBV27 and TRBJ1-5; D remains unclear. Trimming took 0 bases from V and 2 from J, leaving 11 bases between them. The germline V gene has CDR1 MNHEY and CDR2 SMNVEV (reference sequence). The CDR3 length is 16 residues. CDR3 sequence (DNA): TGTGCCAGCAGTTTATCTCGAAAAACGGGCAATCAGCCCCAGCATTTT. The encoded protein is CASSLSRKTGNQPQHF.

The genes are TRBV15 and TRBJ1-5; D gene unclear. The V gene's germline CDR1 is LNHNV and CDR2 YYDKDF (reference sequence). The V end was cut by 2 bases, the J end by 5 bases, with 10 bases between. The CDR3 totals 14 residues. CDR3 loop: CATSRPGEHQPQHF. The CDR3 DNA follows: TGTGCCACCAGCAGACCCGGGGAACATCAGCCCCAGCATTTT.

This clone was seen a handful of times. The gene calls are TRBV6-6 and TRBJ1-5; 8 bases are a match to TRBD1. The J segment lost 3 bases and the V segment lost 7 bases, leaving 8 bases of the junction unmatched. The CDR3 totals 15 residues. Germline-derived CDR1 and CDR2 are MNHNY and SVGAGI (reference sequence). The CDR3 spells CASTRTGSSNQPQHF. DNA of the CDR3: TGTGCCAGCACCAGGACAGGGTCCTCCAATCAGCCCCAGCATTTT.

This clone was counted a few times. This chain links TRBV7-8 with TRBJ2-7; 8 bases fit TRBD2. Germline V gene data show CDR1 as SGHVS and CDR2 as FQNEAQ. The ends lost 5 bases at V and 5 bases at J; junction bases unmatched: 11. This CDR3 has 15 residues. The CDR3 region has the DNA TGTGCCAGCAGCCCCGTACGGGGGGGGGCAAACGAGCAGTACTTC. This sequence encodes CASSPVRGGANEQYF.

The V and J genes are TRBV6-5 and TRBJ1-1; 8 positions agree with TRBD1. CDR1 is MNHEY and CDR2 is SVGAGI in the germline V gene. The CDR3 length is 14 residues. The V and J ends lost 4 bases and 6 bases, in that order; junction bases with no gene match: 7. This CDR3 is CASSSWTGNPEAFF. As DNA, the CDR3 is TGTGCCAGCAGTTCATGGACAGGGAATCCTGAAGCTTTCTTT.

As DNA, the CDR3 is TGCGCCAGCAGCCAAGATCCAGGCCGGAATCACTATGGCTACACCTTC. Its translation is CASSQDPGRNHYGYTF. The chain couples TRBV4-3 to TRBJ1-2; D not resolved. The germline V and J ends were trimmed by 0 bases and 3 bases, with 14 bases remaining between them. CDR3 size: 16 residues. CDR1 is LGHNA, CDR2 YSLEER, per germline.

J is TRBJ2-1 and V is TRBV3-1 (or the pseudogene TRBV3-2); 7 positions agree with TRBD1. V was clipped by 5 bases and J by 5 bases; unmatched bases: 3. The V gene's germline CDR1 is LGHDT and CDR2 YNNKEL (reference sequence). The CDR3 spans 13 residues. The CDR3 DNA follows: TGTGCCAGCAGCGCGGACAGGAACAATGAGCAGTTCTTC. This sequence encodes CASSADRNNEQFF.

The rearrangement uses TRBV5-4 and TRBJ2-1, with 15 bases matching TRBD2. V gave up 5 bases and J gave up 9 bases; unmatched junction bases: 9. CDR1 and CDR2 from the germline V gene are SGHNT and YYREEE (reference sequence). CDR3 length: 16 amino acids. This chain's CDR3 is CASSPGTSGGPREQFF. The CDR3 nucleotides read TGTGCCAGCAGTCCTGGGACTAGCGGGGGGCCCCGTGAGCAGTTCTTC.

This clone was recorded a few times. The chain couples TRBV15 to TRBJ1-4; TRBD1 might be the D (5 bases). Trimming shortened V by 2 bases and J by 3 bases, and 16 bases separated the two germline ends. Germline CDR1 is LNHNV and CDR2 is YYDKDF (reference sequence). The CDR3 has 17 residues. The CDR3 sequence is CATSRLPGRGANEKLFF. The CDR3 bases are TGTGCCACCAGCAGACTACCGGGGAGGGGAGCTAATGAAAAACTGTTTTTT.

The gene calls are TRBV28 and TRBJ1-2; D ambiguous. Germline assignment: CDR1 MDHEN and CDR2 SYDVKM. The CDR3 is 12 residues long. V was cut by 2 bases and J by 7 bases, with 8 bases left in between. The CDR3: CASSLEGSGYTF. The CDR3, as DNA: TGTGCCAGCAGTTTAGAGGGTAGTGGCTACACCTTC.

V usage is TRBV5-4 and J usage is TRBJ2-1, with 8 bases fitting TRBD1. V lost 0 bases to trimming and J lost 5 bases; unmatched junction nucleotides: 4. CDR1 is SGHNT, CDR2 YYREEE, per germline (reference sequence). CDR3 length: 15 residues. CDR3 sequence: CASSLGQGMNNEQFF. For the CDR3, the DNA is TGTGCCAGCAGCTTGGGACAGGGGATGAACAATGAGCAGTTCTTC.

This chain uses TRBV14 with TRBJ1-3; D call uncertain. Germline-derived CDR1 and CDR2 are SGHDN and FVKESK. The CDR3 runs to 17 residues. V lost 1 base to trimming and J lost 0 bases, with 13 bases between them. Here the CDR3 DNA reads TGTGCCAGCAGCCAAGCCCTATCTCTCCTCTCTGGAAACACCATATATTTT. Its protein is CASSQALSLLSGNTIYF. The complete variable domain, with remaining parts taken from reference TRBV14 and TRBJ1-3, reads EAGVTQFPSHSVIEKGQTVTLRCDPISGHDNLYWYRRVMGKEIKFLLHFVKESKQDESGMPNNRFLAERTGGTYSTLKVQPAELEDSGVYFCASSQALSLLSGNTIYFGEGSWLTVV.